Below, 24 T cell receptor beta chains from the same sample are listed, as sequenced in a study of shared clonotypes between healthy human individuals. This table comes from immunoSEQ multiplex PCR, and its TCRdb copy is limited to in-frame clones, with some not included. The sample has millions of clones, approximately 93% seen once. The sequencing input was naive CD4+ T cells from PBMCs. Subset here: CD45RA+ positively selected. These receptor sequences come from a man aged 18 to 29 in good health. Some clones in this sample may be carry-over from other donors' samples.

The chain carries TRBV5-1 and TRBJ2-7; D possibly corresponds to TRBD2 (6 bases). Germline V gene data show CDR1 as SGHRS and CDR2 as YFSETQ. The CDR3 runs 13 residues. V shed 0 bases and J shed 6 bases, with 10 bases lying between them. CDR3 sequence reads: CASSLVTGLEQYF. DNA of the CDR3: TGCGCCAGCAGCTTGGTGACGGGACTCGAGCAGTACTTC.

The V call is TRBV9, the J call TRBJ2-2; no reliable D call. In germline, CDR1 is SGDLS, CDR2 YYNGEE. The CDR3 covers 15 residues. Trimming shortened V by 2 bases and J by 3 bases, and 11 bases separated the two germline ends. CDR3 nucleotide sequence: TGTGCCAGCAGCGTCCCACCTGGGTACACCGGGGAGCTGTTTTTT. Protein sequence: CASSVPPGYTGELFF.

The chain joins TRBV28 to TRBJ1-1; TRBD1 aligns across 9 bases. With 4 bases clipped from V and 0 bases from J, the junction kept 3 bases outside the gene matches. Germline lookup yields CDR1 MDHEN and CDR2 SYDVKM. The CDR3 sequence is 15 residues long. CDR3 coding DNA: TGTGCCAGCAGTTCCTGGACAGGGGTGAACACTGAAGCTTTCTTT. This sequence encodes CASSSWTGVNTEAFF.

CDR3 bases: TGCGCCAGCAGCCCGGGGCGGCAGGGAAACATTCAGTACTTC. Its translation is CASSPGRQGNIQYF. The chain has TRBV5-1 and TRBJ2-4; D may match TRBD1 or TRBD2 (5 bases each). With 4 bases removed from V and 6 bases from J, the gap between germline ends came to 14 bases. Looked up from germline, CDR1 is SGHRS and CDR2 is YFSETQ. The CDR3 extends over 14 amino acids.

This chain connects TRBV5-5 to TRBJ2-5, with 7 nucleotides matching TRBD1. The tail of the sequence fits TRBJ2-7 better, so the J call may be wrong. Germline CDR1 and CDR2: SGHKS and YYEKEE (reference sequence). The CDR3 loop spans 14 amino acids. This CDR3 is CASSPEGATYEQYF. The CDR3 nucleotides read TGTGCCAGCAGCCCTGAGGGGGCCACCTACGAGCAGTACTTC.

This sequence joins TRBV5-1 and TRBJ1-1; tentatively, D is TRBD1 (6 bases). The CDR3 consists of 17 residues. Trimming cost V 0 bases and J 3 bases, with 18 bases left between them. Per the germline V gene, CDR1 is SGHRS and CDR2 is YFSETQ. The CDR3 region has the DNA TGCGCCAGCAGCTTGGAGGGGGGAACAGGCAGGTACACTGAAGCTTTCTTT. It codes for CASSLEGGTGRYTEAFF. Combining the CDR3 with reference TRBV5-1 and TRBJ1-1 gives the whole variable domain KAGVTQTPRYLIKTRGQQVTLSCSPISGHRSVSWYQQTPGQGLQFLFEYFSETQRNKGNFPGRFSGRQFSNSRSEMNVSTLELGDSALYLCASSLEGGTGRYTEAFFGQGTRLTVV.

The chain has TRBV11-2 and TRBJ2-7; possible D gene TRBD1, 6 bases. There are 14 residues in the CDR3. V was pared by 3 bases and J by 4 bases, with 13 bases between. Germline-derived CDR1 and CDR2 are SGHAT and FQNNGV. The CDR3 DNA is TGTGCCAGCAGCTTCCGGACAGAAAAGTACGAGCAGTACTTC. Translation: CASSFRTEKYEQYF.

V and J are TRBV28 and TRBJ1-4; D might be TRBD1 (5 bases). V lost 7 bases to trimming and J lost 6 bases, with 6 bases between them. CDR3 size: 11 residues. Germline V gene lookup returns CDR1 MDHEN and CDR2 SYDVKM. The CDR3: CASTGDEKLFF. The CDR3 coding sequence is TGTGCCAGCACGGGGGATGAAAAACTGTTTTTT. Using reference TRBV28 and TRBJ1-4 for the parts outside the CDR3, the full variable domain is DVKVTQSSRYLVKRTGEKVFLECVQDMDHENMFWYRQDPGLGLRLIYFSYDVKMKEKGDIPEGYSVSREKKERFSLILESASTNQTSMYLCASTGDEKLFFGSGTQLSVL.

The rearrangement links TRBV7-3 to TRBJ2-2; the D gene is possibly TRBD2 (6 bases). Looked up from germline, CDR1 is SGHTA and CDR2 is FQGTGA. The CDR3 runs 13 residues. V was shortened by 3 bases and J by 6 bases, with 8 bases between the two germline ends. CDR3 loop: CASSFREPGELFF. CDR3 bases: TGTGCCAGCAGCTTTCGGGAGCCCGGGGAGCTGTTTTTT.

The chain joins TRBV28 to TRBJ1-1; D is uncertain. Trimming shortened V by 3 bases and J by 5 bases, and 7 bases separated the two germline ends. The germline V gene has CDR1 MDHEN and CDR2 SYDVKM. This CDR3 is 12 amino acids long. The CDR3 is CASSFRETEAFF. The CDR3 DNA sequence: TGTGCCAGCAGTTTTCGGGAGACTGAAGCTTTCTTT. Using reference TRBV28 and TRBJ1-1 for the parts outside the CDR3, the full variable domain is DVKVTQSSRYLVKRTGEKVFLECVQDMDHENMFWYRQDPGLGLRLIYFSYDVKMKEKGDIPEGYSVSREKKERFSLILESASTNQTSMYLCASSFRETEAFFGQGTRLTVV.

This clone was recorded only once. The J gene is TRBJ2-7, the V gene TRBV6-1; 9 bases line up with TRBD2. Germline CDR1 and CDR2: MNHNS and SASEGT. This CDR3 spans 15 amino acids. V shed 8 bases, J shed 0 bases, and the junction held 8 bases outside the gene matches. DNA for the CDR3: TGTGCCAGCGCCCAGACAGCGGGAGGCTCCTACGAGCAGTACTTC. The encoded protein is CASAQTAGGSYEQYF.

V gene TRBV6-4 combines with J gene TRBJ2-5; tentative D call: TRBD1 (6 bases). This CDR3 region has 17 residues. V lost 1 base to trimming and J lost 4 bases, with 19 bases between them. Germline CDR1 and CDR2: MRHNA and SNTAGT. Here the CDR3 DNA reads TGTGCCAGCAGTGACTTGTCAGGGGAAAGGGTAATAGAGACCCAGTACTTC. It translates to CASSDLSGERVIETQYF.

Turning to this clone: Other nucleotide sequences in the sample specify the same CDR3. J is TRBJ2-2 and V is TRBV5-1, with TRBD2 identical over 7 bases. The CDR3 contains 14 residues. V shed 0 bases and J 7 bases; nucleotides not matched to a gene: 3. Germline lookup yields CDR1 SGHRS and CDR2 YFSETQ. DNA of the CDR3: TGCGCCAGCAGCTTGGACCCGGGGGGCGGGGAGCTGTTTTTT. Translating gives CASSLDPGGGELFF.

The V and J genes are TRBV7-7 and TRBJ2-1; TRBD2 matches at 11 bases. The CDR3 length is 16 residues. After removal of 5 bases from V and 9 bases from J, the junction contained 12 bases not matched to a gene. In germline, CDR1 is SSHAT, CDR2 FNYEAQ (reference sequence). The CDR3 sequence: CASSAFGLAGGSEQFF. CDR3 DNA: TGTGCCAGCAGCGCCTTTGGGCTAGCGGGAGGAAGTGAGCAGTTCTTC.

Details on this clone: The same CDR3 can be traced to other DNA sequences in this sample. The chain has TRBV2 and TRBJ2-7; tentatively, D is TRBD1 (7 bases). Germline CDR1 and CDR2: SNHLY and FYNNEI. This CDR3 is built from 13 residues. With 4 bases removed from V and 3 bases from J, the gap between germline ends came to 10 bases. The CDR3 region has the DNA TGTGCCAGCAGTGGACAGGGAGGCTACGAGCAGTACTTC. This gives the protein CASSGQGGYEQYF.

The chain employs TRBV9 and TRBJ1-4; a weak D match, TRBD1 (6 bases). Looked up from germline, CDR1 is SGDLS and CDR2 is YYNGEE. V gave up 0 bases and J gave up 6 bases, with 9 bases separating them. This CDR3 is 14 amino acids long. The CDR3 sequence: CASSVGGGHEKLFF. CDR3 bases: TGTGCCAGCAGCGTAGGTGGGGGGCATGAAAAACTGTTTTTT.

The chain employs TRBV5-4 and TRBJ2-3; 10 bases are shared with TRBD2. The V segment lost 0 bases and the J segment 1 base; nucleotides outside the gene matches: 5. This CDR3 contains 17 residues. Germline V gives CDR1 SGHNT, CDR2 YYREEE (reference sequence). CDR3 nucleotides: TGTGCCAGCAGCTTGGGGCTAGCGGGAGCGGGCACAGATACGCAGTATTTT. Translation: CASSLGLAGAGTDTQYF.

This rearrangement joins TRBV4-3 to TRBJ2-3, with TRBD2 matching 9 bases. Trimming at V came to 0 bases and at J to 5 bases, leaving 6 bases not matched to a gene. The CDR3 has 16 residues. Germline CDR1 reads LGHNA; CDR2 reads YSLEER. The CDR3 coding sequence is TGCGCCAGCAGCCAAGATTTGCTAGCGGGAAGAGATACGCAGTATTTT. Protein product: CASSQDLLAGRDTQYF.

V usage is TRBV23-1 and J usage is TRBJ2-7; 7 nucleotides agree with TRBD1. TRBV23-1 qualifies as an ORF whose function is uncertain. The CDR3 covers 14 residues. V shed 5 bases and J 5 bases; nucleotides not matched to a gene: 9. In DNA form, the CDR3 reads TGCGCCAGCAGTTACCAAGACAGGGATCACGAGCAGTACTTC. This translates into CASSYQDRDHEQYF.

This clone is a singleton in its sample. CDR3: CASRSGQLTGELFF. CDR3 bases: TGTGCCAGCAGATCGGGACAGCTGACCGGGGAGCTGTTTTTT. This chain links TRBV28 with TRBJ2-2; 7 nucleotides match TRBD1. The germline V gene has CDR1 MDHEN and CDR2 SYDVKM. The J segment lost 5 bases and the V segment lost 6 bases, leaving 6 bases of the junction unmatched. The CDR3 has 14 amino acids.

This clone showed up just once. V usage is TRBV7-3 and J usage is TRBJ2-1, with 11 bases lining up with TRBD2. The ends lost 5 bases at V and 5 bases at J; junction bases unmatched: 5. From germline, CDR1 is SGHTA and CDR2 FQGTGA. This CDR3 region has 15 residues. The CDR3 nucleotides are TGTGCCAGCAGCCCCGGGACTAGCGGTAACAATGAGCAGTTCTTC. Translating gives CASSPGTSGNNEQFF.

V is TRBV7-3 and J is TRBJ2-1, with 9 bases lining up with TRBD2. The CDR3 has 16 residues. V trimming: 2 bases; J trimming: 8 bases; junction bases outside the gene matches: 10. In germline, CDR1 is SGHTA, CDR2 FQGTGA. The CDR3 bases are TGTGCCAGCAGCTTATCAGTGGCGGGAGGGCCCGATGAGCAGTTCTTC. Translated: CASSLSVAGGPDEQFF.

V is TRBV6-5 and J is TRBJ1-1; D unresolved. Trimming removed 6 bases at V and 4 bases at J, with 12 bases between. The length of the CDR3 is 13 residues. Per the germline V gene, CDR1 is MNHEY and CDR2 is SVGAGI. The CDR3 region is CASSRDRRTEAFF. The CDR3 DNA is TGTGCCAGCAGCCGTGACCGCCGCACTGAAGCTTTCTTT.

The CDR3 coding sequence is TGCAGCGACTACAAGCGGGAGGAATCAGATACGCAGTATTTT. Translation gives CSDYKREESDTQYF. This sequence joins TRBV29-1 and TRBJ2-3; 9 positions agree with TRBD2. The CDR3 runs 14 residues. Germline assignment: CDR1 SQVTM and CDR2 ANQGSEA. After removal of 7 bases from V and 4 bases from J, the junction contained 9 bases not matched to a gene.